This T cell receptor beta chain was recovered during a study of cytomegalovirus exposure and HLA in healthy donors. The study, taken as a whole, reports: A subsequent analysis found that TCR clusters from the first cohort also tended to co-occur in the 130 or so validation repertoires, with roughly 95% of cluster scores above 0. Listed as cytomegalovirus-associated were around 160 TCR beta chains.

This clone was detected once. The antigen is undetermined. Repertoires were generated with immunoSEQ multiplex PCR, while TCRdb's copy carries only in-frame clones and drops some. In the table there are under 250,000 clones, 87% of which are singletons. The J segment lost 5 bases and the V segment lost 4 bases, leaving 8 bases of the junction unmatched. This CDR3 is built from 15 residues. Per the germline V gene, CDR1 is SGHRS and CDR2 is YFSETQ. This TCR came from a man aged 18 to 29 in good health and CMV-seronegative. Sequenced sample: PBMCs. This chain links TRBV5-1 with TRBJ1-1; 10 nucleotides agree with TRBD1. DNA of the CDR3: TGCGCCAGCAGCAGGCGGGACAGGGGAGGAACTGAAGCTTTCTTT. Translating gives CASSRRDRGGTEAFF.